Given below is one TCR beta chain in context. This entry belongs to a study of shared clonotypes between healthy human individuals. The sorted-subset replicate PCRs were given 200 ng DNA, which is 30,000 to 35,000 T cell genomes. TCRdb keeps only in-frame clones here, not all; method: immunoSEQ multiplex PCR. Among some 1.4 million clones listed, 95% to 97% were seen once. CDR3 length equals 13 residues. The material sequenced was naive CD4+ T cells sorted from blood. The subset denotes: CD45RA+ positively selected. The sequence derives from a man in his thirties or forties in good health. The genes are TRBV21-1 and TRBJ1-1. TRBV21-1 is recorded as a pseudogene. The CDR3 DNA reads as TGTGCCAGCAGCCGATGGGGGAGTGCTGAAGCTTTCTTT. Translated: CASSRWGSAEAFF.